This TCR beta chain is drawn from a study of T cell repertoires in cytomegalovirus infection. Study-wide background: CMV infection and matching HLA type were both indicated by public TCR beta signatures.

Study-wide results and caveats: Public TCR beta family frequency separated CMV-and-HLA carriers, including in an independent cohort. In two of eight donors, the top clonotype was HLA-C-restricted CMV-specific.

Germline V gives CDR1 SGHRS, CDR2 YFSETQ. The trim removed 8 bases at V and 7 bases at J, leaving 7 bases unmatched. This CDR3 is 12 amino acids long. A few counts support this clonotype. Antigen: not known. MiXCR, run by TCRdb on the reads, gives a single entry per CDR3 protein. The sample lists about 490,000 distinct CDR3 sequences, approximately 15% seen once, with roughly 25% in the top ten. This sequence originates from a human donor in good health (CMV status not recorded). Some clones in this sample may be carry-over from other donors' samples. Sequenced material: CD8+ T cells from PBMCs. This chain links TRBV5-1 with TRBJ1-2; TRBD1 matches 8 bases. CDR3 in amino acids: CASQDRDLGYTF. CDR3 DNA: TGCGCCAGTCAGGACAGGGACCTTGGCTACACCTTC.